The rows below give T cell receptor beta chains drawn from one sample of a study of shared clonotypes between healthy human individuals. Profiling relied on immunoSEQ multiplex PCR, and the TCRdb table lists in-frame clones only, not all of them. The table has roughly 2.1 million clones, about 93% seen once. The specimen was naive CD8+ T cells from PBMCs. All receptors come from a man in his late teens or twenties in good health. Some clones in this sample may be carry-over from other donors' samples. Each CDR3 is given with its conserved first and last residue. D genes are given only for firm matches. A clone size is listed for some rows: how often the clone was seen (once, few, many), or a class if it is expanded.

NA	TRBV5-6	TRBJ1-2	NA	CASSLGTGYGYTF	TGTGCCAGCAGCCTCGGCACGGGCTATGGCTACACCTTC
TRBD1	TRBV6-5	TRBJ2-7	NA	CASSYLGGGYEQYF	TGTGCCAGCAGTTACTTAGGGGGCGGGTACGAGCAGTACTTC
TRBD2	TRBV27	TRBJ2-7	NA	CASRGGLPEGGEQYF	TGTGCCAGCAGGGGGGGACTACCGGAAGGAGGGGAGCAGTACTTC
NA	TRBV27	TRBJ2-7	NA	CASKRGYEQYF	TGTGCCAGCAAGAGGGGCTACGAGCAGTACTTC
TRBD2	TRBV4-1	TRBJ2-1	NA	CASSRTRSGEQFF	TGCGCCAGCAGCCGGACTAGATCAGGAGAGCAGTTCTTC
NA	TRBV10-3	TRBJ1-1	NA	CATAPGTDFRFEAFF	TGTGCCACCGCCCCCGGGACGGACTTTCGATTTGAAGCTTTCTTT
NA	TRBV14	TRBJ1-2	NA	CASRSTGSGYGYTF	TGTGCCAGCAGGTCTACAGGGTCGGGGTATGGCTACACCTTC
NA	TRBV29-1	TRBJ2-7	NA	CSVEGVRFEQYF	TGCAGCGTTGAGGGGGTGAGGTTCGAGCAGTACTTC
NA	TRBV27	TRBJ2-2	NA	CASSPGRVAELFF	TGTGCCAGCAGTCCCGGAAGGGTCGCGGAGCTGTTTTTT
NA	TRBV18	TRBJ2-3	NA	CASSPPGQSTDTQYF	TGTGCCAGCTCACCACCCGGACAGTCCACAGATACGCAGTATTTT
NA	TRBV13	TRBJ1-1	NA	CASSALQSPNTEAFF	TGTGCCAGCAGCGCGTTACAGAGCCCTAACACTGAAGCTTTCTTT
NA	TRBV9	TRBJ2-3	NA	CASSAGTTSTDTQYF	TGTGCCAGCAGCGCCGGGACAACTAGCACAGATACGCAGTATTTT
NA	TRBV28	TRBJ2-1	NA	CASSTVQRQNEQFF	TGTGCCAGCAGCACGGTACAGCGGCAAAATGAGCAGTTCTTC
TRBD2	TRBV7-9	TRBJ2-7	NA	CASSPRGGSSYEQYF	TGTGCCAGCAGCCCCCGCGGGGGGAGTTCCTACGAGCAGTACTTC
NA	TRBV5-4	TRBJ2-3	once	CASSPGETDTQYF	TGTGCCAGCAGCCCCGGAGAGACAGATACGCAGTATTTT
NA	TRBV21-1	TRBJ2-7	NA	CASSKGRWEGLHEQYF	TGTGCCAGCAGCAAAGGTAGGTGGGAGGGCCTGCACGAGCAGTACTTC
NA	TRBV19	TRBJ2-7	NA	CASSISGSNEQYF	TGTGCCAGTAGTATTTCGGGGAGCAACGAGCAGTACTTC
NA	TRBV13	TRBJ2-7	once	CASSPPRASYEQYF	TGTGCCAGCAGCCCGCCCCGGGCCTCCTACGAGCAGTACTTC
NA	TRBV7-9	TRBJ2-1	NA	CASSLGRRENEQFF	TGTGCCAGCAGCTTAGGAAGGCGGGAAAATGAGCAGTTCTTC
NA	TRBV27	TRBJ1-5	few	CASSLRLYNQPQHF	TGTGCCAGCAGTTTGAGGCTCTACAATCAGCCCCAGCATTTT
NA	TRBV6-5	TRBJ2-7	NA	CASSYSERSRGQYF	TGTGCCAGCAGTTACTCGGAACGGTCGAGGGGGCAGTACTTC
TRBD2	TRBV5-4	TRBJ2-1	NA	CASSLAGLAGNEQFF	TGTGCCAGCAGCTTGGCAGGACTAGCAGGGAATGAGCAGTTCTTC
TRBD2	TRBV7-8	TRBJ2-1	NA	CASSFGLAGGQEQFF	TGTGCCAGCAGCTTCGGACTAGCGGGAGGCCAGGAGCAGTTCTTC
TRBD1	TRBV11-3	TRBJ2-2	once	CASSSRDRATGELFF	TGTGCCAGCAGCTCCCGGGACAGGGCCACCGGGGAGCTGTTTTTT
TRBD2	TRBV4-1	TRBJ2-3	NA	CASSPSGGSGRALDTQYF	TGCGCCAGCAGCCCCTCCGGAGGGAGCGGGAGGGCTTTAGATACGCAGTATTTT
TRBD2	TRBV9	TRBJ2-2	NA	CASSVIGGGAIAGGRLVTGELFF	TGTGCCAGCAGCGTAATCGGGGGAGGGGCGATAGCAGGCGGGAGATTAGTCACCGGGGAGCTGTTTTTT
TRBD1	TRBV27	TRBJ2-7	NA	CASSSTGTGSYEQYF	TGTGCCAGCAGTTCCACCGGGACAGGGTCCTACGAGCAGTACTTC
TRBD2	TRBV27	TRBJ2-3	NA	CASSPKGGGGSDTQYF	TGTGCCAGCAGCCCCAAAGGCGGGGGGGGATCAGATACGCAGTATTTT
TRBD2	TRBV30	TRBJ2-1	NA	CAWSVSVRGREFYNEQFF	TGTGCCTGGAGTGTATCGGTTCGAGGGCGGGAGTTCTACAATGAGCAGTTCTTC
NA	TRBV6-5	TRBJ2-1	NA	CASSFTPIQGYNEQFF	TGTGCCAGCAGTTTCACCCCAATCCAGGGCTACAATGAGCAGTTCTTC
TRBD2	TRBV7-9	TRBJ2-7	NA	CASSLTSGSLHEQYF	TGTGCCAGCAGCTTAACTAGCGGGAGTTTACACGAGCAGTACTTC
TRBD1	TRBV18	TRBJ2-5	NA	CASSPGDRGQETQYF	TGTGCCAGCTCACCGGGGGACAGGGGTCAAGAGACCCAGTACTTC
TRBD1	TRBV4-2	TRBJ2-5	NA	CASSQVGTGLEETQYF	TGTGCCAGCAGCCAAGTGGGGACAGGGTTGGAAGAGACCCAGTACTTC
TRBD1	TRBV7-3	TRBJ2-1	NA	CASSPVPGQGVGGGSYNEQFF	TGTGCCAGCAGCCCAGTCCCGGGACAGGGGGTTGGGGGTGGCTCCTACAATGAGCAGTTCTTC
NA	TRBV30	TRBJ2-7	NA	CAWNRPRYEQYF	TGTGCCTGGAACCGGCCACGTTACGAGCAGTACTTC
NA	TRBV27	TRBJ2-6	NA	CASSFLRVSGANVLTF	TGTGCCAGCAGTTTTTTAAGGGTCTCTGGGGCCAACGTCCTGACTTTC
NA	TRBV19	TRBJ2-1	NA	CASSMVGTSYNEQFF	TGTGCCAGTAGTATGGTGGGAACATCCTACAATGAGCAGTTCTTC
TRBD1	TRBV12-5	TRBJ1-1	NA	CASGLGGGVEAFF	TGTGCTAGTGGTTTGGGAGGGGGCGTTGAAGCTTTCTTT
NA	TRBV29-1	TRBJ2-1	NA	CSVLGESSYNEQFF	TGCAGCGTCCTCGGGGAAAGCTCCTACAATGAGCAGTTCTTC
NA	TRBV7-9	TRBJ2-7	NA	CASSPSLPREQYF	TGTGCCAGCAGCCCCTCGCTCCCTCGCGAGCAGTACTTC
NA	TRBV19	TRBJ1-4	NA	CASSGQVLATNEKLFF	TGTGCCAGTAGTGGGCAGGTCCTCGCAACTAATGAAAAACTGTTTTTT
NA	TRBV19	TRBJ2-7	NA	CASSIEGLEQYF	TGTGCCAGTAGTATCGAGGGGCTCGAGCAGTACTTC
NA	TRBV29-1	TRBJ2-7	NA	CSATSRDSPYEQYF	TGCAGCGCCACTAGTAGGGATTCGCCCTACGAGCAGTACTTC
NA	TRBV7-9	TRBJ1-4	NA	CASSPTQGGTNEKLFF	TGTGCCAGCAGCCCAACACAGGGCGGTACTAATGAAAAACTGTTTTTT
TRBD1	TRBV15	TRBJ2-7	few	CATSRWDSSYEQYF	TGTGCCACCAGCAGATGGGACAGCTCCTACGAGCAGTACTTC
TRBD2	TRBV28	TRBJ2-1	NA	CASSFGGLAESSYNEQFF	TGTGCCAGCAGTTTCGGGGGACTAGCGGAAAGCTCCTACAATGAGCAGTTCTTC
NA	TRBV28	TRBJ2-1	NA	CASSDYTYRDNEQFF	TGTGCCAGCAGTGACTACACTTACAGGGACAATGAGCAGTTCTTC
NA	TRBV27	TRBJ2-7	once	CASSSHQVSYEQYF	TGTGCCAGCAGTAGTCACCAGGTCTCCTACGAGCAGTACTTC
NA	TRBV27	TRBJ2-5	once	CASSFREAETQYF	TGTGCCAGCAGTTTCCGGGAAGCAGAGACCCAGTACTTC
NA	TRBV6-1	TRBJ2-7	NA	CASSDSRRARSYEQYF	TGTGCCAGCAGTGATAGTAGGAGGGCCCGATCCTACGAGCAGTACTTC
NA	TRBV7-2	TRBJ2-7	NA	CASSLGLAVYEQYF	TGTGCCAGCAGCTTAGGTCTAGCAGTGTACGAGCAGTACTTC
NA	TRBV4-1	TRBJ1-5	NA	CASSRTTGEQPQHF	TGCGCCAGCAGCCGAACAACGGGGGAACAGCCCCAGCATTTT
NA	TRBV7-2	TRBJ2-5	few	CASDRSKGETQYF	TGTGCCAGCGATCGAAGCAAGGGAGAGACCCAGTACTTC
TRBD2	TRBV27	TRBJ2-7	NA	CASSPAGLAGGSYEQYF	TGTGCCAGCAGTCCGGCGGGACTAGCGGGAGGCTCCTACGAGCAGTACTTC
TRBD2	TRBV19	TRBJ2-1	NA	CASMYREGYEQFF	TGTGCCAGTATGTATCGGGAGGGATATGAGCAGTTCTTC
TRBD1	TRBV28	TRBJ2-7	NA	CASSLTGTGDEQYF	TGTGCCAGCAGTTTAACCGGGACAGGGGACGAGCAGTACTTC
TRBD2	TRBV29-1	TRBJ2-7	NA	CSVYGEGSNYEQYF	TGCAGCGTGTATGGGGAGGGATCAAACTACGAGCAGTACTTC
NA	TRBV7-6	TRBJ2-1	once	CASSSTGEGNNEQFF	TGTGCCAGCAGCTCAACAGGGGAGGGGAACAATGAGCAGTTCTTC
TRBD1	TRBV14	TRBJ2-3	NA	CASSQPGTGPSPYTDTQYF	TGTGCCAGCAGCCAACCTGGGACAGGGCCATCCCCATACACAGATACGCAGTATTTT